This T cell receptor beta chain is from a study of shared clonotypes between healthy human individuals. The study's findings and limits: Only blood samples were collected, and tissue repertoires likely differ. When naive CD4 clonotypes were compared across a few donors, around 5% were shared.

Remarks on this clone: Its matching antigen is unknown.

The CDR3 loop spans 16 amino acids. Germline V gene data show CDR1 as SEHNR and CDR2 as FQNEAQ (reference sequence). J gave up 6 bases and V 2 bases, and 10 bases lay outside the gene matches. It was roughly 190 ng DNA, around 32,000 T cell genomes, that sorted-subset replicate PCRs used. The assay was immunoSEQ multiplex PCR, and TCRdb's table has in-frame clones only and misses some. Of hundreds of thousands of clones listed, 95% to 97% are singletons. This clonotype was obtained from a man younger than 45 in good health. The specimen sequenced was memory CD8+ T cells sorted from blood. Subset denoted: CD45RO+ cells pooled with CCR7-negative TemRA cells. The rearrangement uses TRBV7-9 and TRBJ2-7; 10 positions agree with TRBD1. The CDR3 loop reads CASSLYVGTGVGEQYF. The CDR3 DNA follows: TGTGCCAGCAGCTTATATGTAGGGACAGGGGTGGGCGAGCAGTACTTC.